The rows below give T cell receptor beta chains drawn from one sample of a study of T-cell reconstitution after alpha-beta-depleted transplantation in children. Each CDR3 protein is one row after TCRdb ran MiXCR on the PCR reads. The table lists about 90,000 distinct CDR3 sequences, about a sixth of them singletons, with less than 20% in the top ten. The input for sequencing was PBMCs, mostly from graft donor cells, taken 180 days after TCRalphabeta/CD19-depleted stem cell transplant. These receptors were collected from a male patient between 2 and 9 years old who had a stem cell transplant for acute lymphoblastic leukemia, so the T cells may come from the graft donor. Each CDR3 is given with its conserved first and last residue. The D gene is left open where the match is weak. Not every row has a clone size; where given, it reads once, few, many or a size class.

clone_size	j_call	v_call	d_call	cdr3_aa	cdr3_nt
NA	TRBJ2-7	TRBV7-8	NA	CASSLGPITSYEQYF	TGTGCCAGCAGCCTCGGCCCCATCACATCCTACGAGCAGTACTTC
few	TRBJ1-1	TRBV13	NA	CASSSTQTDGNTEAFF	TGTGCCAGCAGCTCTACTCAGACAGACGGGAACACTGAAGCTTTCTTT
once	TRBJ2-7	TRBV5-1	NA	CASSWQGRGEQYF	TGCGCCAGCAGCTGGCAGGGGAGGGGCGAGCAGTACTTC
few	TRBJ2-1	TRBV28	TRBD2	CASSSTAGGGYNEQFF	TGTGCCAGCAGTTCCACCGCGGGAGGAGGCTACAATGAGCAGTTCTTC
NA	TRBJ2-3	TRBV14	TRBD1	CASSQPGDRSPDTQYF	TGTGCCAGCAGCCAACCGGGGGACAGGAGCCCAGATACGCAGTATTTT
NA	TRBJ2-1	TRBV5-1	NA	CASSLGITGTQQFF	TGCGCCAGCAGCTTGGGGATAACCGGGACACAGCAGTTCTTC
few	TRBJ1-2	TRBV29-1	NA	CSVGGGKIRDGYTF	TGCAGCGTTGGCGGGGGGAAAATTAGGGATGGCTACACCTTC
medium-sized	TRBJ1-5	TRBV6-5	NA	CASSLTGTSNQPQHF	TGTGCCAGCAGTCTAACAGGTACTAGCAATCAGCCCCAGCATTTT
few	TRBJ2-1	TRBV11-1	TRBD2	CASSPGLAGGPEAGNEQFF	TGTGCCAGCAGCCCCGGACTAGCGGGAGGGCCCGAAGCGGGCAATGAGCAGTTCTTC
few	TRBJ2-2	TRBV27	TRBD1	CASSLGTGAGELFF	TGTGCCAGCAGTTTGGGGACAGGGGCCGGGGAGCTGTTTTTT